This TCR beta chain was documented in a study of identical twins. The CDR3 length is 15 residues. The germline V gene encodes CDR1 SGDLS and CDR2 YYNGEE. V lost 4 bases and J 1 base, leaving 11 bases between the germline ends. This clonotype was seen a few times. Each cDNA held unique molecular identifiers, and template switching gave it a universal primer site. TCRdb fed the 5' RACE reads into MiXCR, producing one record per CDR3 protein. Among hundreds of thousands of distinct CDR3 sequences listed, about 18% were seen once. This same sample was also part of a study on T cells expressing NK-cell markers. That work states: HCMV seropositivity characterized seven of the eight sequenced donors, and seronegativity one. One observes that, in four donors, these clonotypes were also the leading ones within the CD3+CD56-NKG2C+ fraction.

The chain carries TRBV9 and TRBJ2-2, with a tentative D call TRBD1 (7 bases). Sequencing used PBMCs. The sequence derives from a woman aged 18-30 years in good health. The CDR3 sequence is CASSYQGGNTGELFF. CDR3 coding DNA: TGTGCCAGCAGCTACCAGGGGGGGAACACCGGGGAGCTGTTTTTT.